This record looks at one TCR beta chain sequence and its context. Assay: immunoSEQ multiplex PCR; the TCRdb copy retains only in-frame clones and omits some. Seen here are about 120,000 clones, roughly nine tenths observed once, and the top ten hold around 1.1%. This sample was included in a study of control samples from healthy donors and cancer patients. The CDR3 length is 15 residues. Germline lookup yields CDR1 SGHAT and CDR2 FQNNGV. J lost 3 bases, V lost 2 bases, and 4 bases had no gene match. The TCR sequence derives from a woman between 50 and 59 years old with colorectal cancer. Sequencing was performed on PBMCs. The chain uses TRBV11-2 and TRBJ2-3; 8 bases agree with TRBD2. The CDR3 region has the DNA TGTGCCAGCAGCTTACGCGGGGGGAGGACAGATACGCAGTATTTT. Protein product: CASSLRGGRTDTQYF.